The clone carrying this T cell receptor beta chain came up many times. Trimming at V came to 2 bases and at J to 8 bases, leaving 8 bases not matched to a gene. CDR3 length equals 14 residues. CDR1 is MGHRA, CDR2 YSYEKL, per germline. This specimen comes from a study of neurological immune-mediated disorders. TCRdb recomputed calls from the 5' RACE reads with MiXCR, one row per CDR3 protein. The sample has some 95,000 distinct CDR3 sequences; roughly 3.5% are singletons. The rearrangement uses TRBV4-1 and TRBJ1-2; 7 bases agree with TRBD1. Input material: PBMCs. The TCR comes from a woman under 30 with multiple sclerosis. The CDR3 region has the DNA TGCGCCAGCAGCCAACCGACAGGGACGAAGGGCTACACCTTC. Its protein is CASSQPTGTKGYTF.